This T cell receptor beta chain was captured by sequencing in a study of CD8+ T cells in alopecia areata. Study at large: Female C3H/HeJ mice aged roughly 7-11 weeks received skin from roughly 6-13-month-old C3H/HeJ donors with spontaneous alopecia. Study outcomes and limitations: For lesional scalp, especially alopecia totalis/universalis, clonality was higher than in normal scalp.

The CDR3 runs 12 residues. CDR1 and CDR2 from the germline V gene are NNHDY and SYVADS. cDNA serving as the sequencing template came from extracted, reverse transcribed RNA. Repertoires were generated with immunoSEQ multiplex PCR, while TCRdb's copy carries only in-frame clones and drops some. The sample presents more than 1,400 clones, none singletons. This clone was recorded at least ten times. Its antigen is not known. The gene names given are mouse names. The read finishes 4 residues shy of the CDR3 end, and the germline J gene is used to complete it. The receptor comes from a C3H/HeJ mouse with alopecia areata. The strain's MHC type: H2-k. The sample was lesional skin. The rearrangement links TRBV13-3 to TRBJ2-7; tentative D call: TRBD1 (6 bases). CDR3 DNA (partial): TGTGCCAGCAGTTCCGGGACATAT. Protein: CASSSGTY. The CDR3 in its entirety is CASSSGTYEQYF.